One sample yielded the 12 T cell receptor beta chains listed below, sequenced in a study of blood T cells in healthy people across ages. A J-beta primer mix and a sample-barcoded 5' primer were used in a second PCR of about 6 to 12 cycles. TCRdb used MiXCR to reprocess the 5' RACE reads, holding one entry per CDR3 protein. The table includes more than 500,000 distinct CDR3 sequences, 25% to 30% detected once. Sequenced: blood. The receptor source for this set is a woman in her 70s in good health.

This rearrangement joins TRBV6-1 to TRBJ1-2, with D uncertain. Germline V lookup: CDR1 MNHNS, CDR2 SASEGT. The CDR3 spans 15 residues. V was cut by 6 bases and J by 4 bases, with 18 bases left in between. The DNA for the CDR3 is TGTGCCAGCAGCCCCGGGGTGTGGCAGATCTATGGCTACACCTTC. Translated, it gives CASSPGVWQIYGYTF.

This clonotype appeared a few times. V is TRBV24-1 and J is TRBJ2-5; D is perhaps TRBD2 (5 bases). Germline loops: CDR1 KGHDR, CDR2 SFDVKD. The CDR3 loop spans 13 amino acids. V lost 4 bases and J 3 bases, leaving 8 bases between the germline ends. CDR3 DNA sequence: TGTGCCACCAGTGAGGGAGATAAAGAGACCCAGTACTTC. Protein sequence: CATSEGDKETQYF.

There are a few counts of this clonotype. A junction end diverges from the germline sequence, so it may reflect a read error. The chain links TRBV20-1 to TRBJ2-1; TRBD2 matches 11 bases. CDR1 and CDR2 from the germline V gene are DFQATT and SNEGSKA (reference sequence). The CDR3 is 15 amino acids. The CDR3 nucleotides read TGCAGTGCTCCCAAGACTAGCGGGGTCACAAATGAGCAGTCCTTC. This translates into CSAPKTSGVTNEQSF.

V gene TRBV7-2 combines with J gene TRBJ2-7; D might be TRBD1 (5 bases). Germline values: CDR1 SGHTA, CDR2 FQGNSA. The CDR3 is 15 amino acids. The germline V and J ends were trimmed by 2 bases and 4 bases, with 15 bases remaining between them. The CDR3 coding sequence is TGTGCCAGCAGCTTACTGGGGCAGGACCGATACGAGCAGTACTTC. Amino acid sequence: CASSLLGQDRYEQYF. The complete variable domain, with remaining parts taken from reference TRBV7-2 and TRBJ2-7, reads GAGVSQSPSNKVTEKGKDVELRCDPISGHTALYWYRQSLGQGLEFLIYFQGNSAPDKSGLPSDRFSAERTGGSVSTLTIQRTQQEDSAVYLCASSLLGQDRYEQYFGPGTRLTVT.

The chain combines TRBV19 with TRBJ2-1, with D possibly TRBD1 on 5 matching bases. Germline V gene lookup returns CDR1 LNHDA and CDR2 SQIVND (reference sequence). The CDR3 contains 16 residues. Trimming stripped 1 base from V and 2 bases from J, with 12 bases between. Written as DNA, the CDR3 is TGTGCCAGTAGTATAGGTGGGGCCCAGACCTACAATGAGCAGTTCTTC. This gives the protein CASSIGGAQTYNEQFF.

This clonotype was counted only a few times. V usage is TRBV9 and J usage is TRBJ1-6; D might be TRBD1 (5 bases). The V gene's germline CDR1 is SGDLS and CDR2 YYNGEE. The CDR3 totals 13 residues. V was pared by 3 bases and J by 11 bases, with 12 bases between. The CDR3 protein is CASSEGSEPPLHF. The CDR3 bases are TGTGCCAGCAGCGAGGGGAGCGAGCCACCCCTCCACTTT.

V is TRBV7-9 and J is TRBJ1-2; maybe TRBD1 (5 bases). The V end was cut by 4 bases, the J end by 4 bases, with 16 bases between. From germline, CDR1 is SEHNR and CDR2 FQNEAQ (reference sequence). This CDR3 contains 15 residues. This CDR3 is CASSSLLGESYGYTF. The CDR3 DNA reads as TGTGCCAGCAGCTCCCTGTTGGGGGAGAGCTATGGCTACACCTTC.

This clonotype was detected a few times. The CDR3 DNA reads as TGTGCTACCGCGCCGGGGGGGAAGAATGAGCAGTTCTTC. Translated, it gives CATAPGGKNEQFF. The chain carries TRBV7-6 and TRBJ2-1; 8 bases are shared with TRBD2. Germline loops: CDR1 SGHVS, CDR2 FNYEAQ. This CDR3 has 13 residues.

At least ten counts were recorded for this clonotype. V is TRBV6-2 or TRBV6-3 and J is TRBJ1-4; D remains ambiguous. Per germline, CDR1 MNHEY and CDR2 SVGEGT. The CDR3 loop spans 13 amino acids. V shed 5 bases and J shed 0 bases, with 4 bases lying between them. The CDR3 sequence is CASSRSTNEKLFF. DNA for the CDR3: TGTGCCAGCAGTAGATCAACTAATGAAAAACTGTTTTTT.

A few counts support this clonotype. The chain links TRBV6-1 to TRBJ1-2, with 8 bases identical to TRBD1. The CDR3 loop spans 13 amino acids. J lost 3 bases, V lost 6 bases, and 3 bases had no gene match. The germline gives CDR1 MNHNS, CDR2 SASEGT. The CDR3 protein is CASRQGQDYGYTF. In DNA, the CDR3 is TGTGCCAGCAGGCAGGGACAGGACTATGGCTACACCTTC.

Many counts were recorded for this clonotype. J is TRBJ1-1 and V is TRBV9, with a tentative D call TRBD1 (5 bases). V dropped 3 bases and J dropped 5 bases, with 11 bases sitting between them. The germline V gene encodes CDR1 SGDLS and CDR2 YYNGEE. This CDR3 comprises 13 residues. Here the CDR3 reads CASSAGHKTEAFF. CDR3 sequence (DNA): TGTGCCAGCAGCGCAGGACACAAAACTGAAGCTTTCTTT.

This chain links TRBV4-3 with TRBJ2-5, with D possibly called TRBD1 or TRBD2 (5 bases each). Trimming cost V 9 bases and J 1 base, with 15 bases left between them. Germline assignment: CDR1 LGHNA and CDR2 YSLEER. CDR3 length equals 14 residues. CDR3: CARARDRRQETQYF. CDR3 coding DNA: TGCGCCAGGGCCCGGGACCGCCGCCAAGAGACCCAGTACTTC.